This T cell receptor (beta chain) was sequenced in a study of shared clonotypes between healthy human individuals. The study's findings and limits: On the whole, naive subsets had larger estimated richness than memory subsets had.

The germline V gene has CDR1 MNHEY and CDR2 SMNVEV (reference sequence). The CDR3 length is 18 residues. Germline trimming cut 5 bases from V and 6 bases from J; bases unmatched to any gene: 18. Donors were healthy HIV-negative adults without recently reported acute infections or vaccinations. Per the authors' pipeline: ImmunoSEQ junction-only sequences lacked quality scores, so their filtering differed. Produced via immunoSEQ multiplex PCR; TCRdb's table is partial and in-frame only. For V, J and clone size, that table is used; D and trimming come from the DNA. This sample carries hundreds of thousands of clones, less than 80% of them seen once, and the ten largest clones take around 2%. With regard to this clone: The antigen is unknown.

The sequencing sample was made of memory CD4+ T cells sorted from blood. Subset denoted: CD45RA-negative fraction. The clonotype comes from a woman younger than 45 in good health. The chain is built from TRBV27 and TRBJ1-1, with 10 positions matching TRBD1. In DNA, the CDR3 is TGTGCCAGCAGTGCCCGCCCCTCGGGACAGGGGATGTTCGCTGAAGCTTTCTTT. It is translated as CASSARPSGQGMFAEAFF.